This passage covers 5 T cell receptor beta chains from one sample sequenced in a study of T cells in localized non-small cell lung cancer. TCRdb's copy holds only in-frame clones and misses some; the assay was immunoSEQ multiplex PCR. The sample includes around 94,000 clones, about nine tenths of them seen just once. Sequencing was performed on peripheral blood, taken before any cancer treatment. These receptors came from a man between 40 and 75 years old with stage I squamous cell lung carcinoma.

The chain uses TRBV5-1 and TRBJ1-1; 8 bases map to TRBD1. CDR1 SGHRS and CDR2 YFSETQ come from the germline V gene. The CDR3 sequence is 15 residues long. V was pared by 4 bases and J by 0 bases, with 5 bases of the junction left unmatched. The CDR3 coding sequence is TGCGCCAGCAGCACCGGACAGGGCCTGAACACTGAAGCTTTCTTT. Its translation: CASSTGQGLNTEAFF.

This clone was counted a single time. Here the CDR3 reads CASSLALAGDSTDTQYF. For the CDR3, the DNA is TGCGCCAGCAGCTTGGCTCTAGCGGGGGACAGCACAGATACGCAGTATTTT. This chain links TRBV5-1 with TRBJ2-3, with 10 bases matching TRBD2. The CDR3 sequence is 17 residues long. Per the germline V gene, CDR1 is SGHRS and CDR2 is YFSETQ. V dropped 0 bases and J dropped 0; count of bases not matched to a gene: 4.

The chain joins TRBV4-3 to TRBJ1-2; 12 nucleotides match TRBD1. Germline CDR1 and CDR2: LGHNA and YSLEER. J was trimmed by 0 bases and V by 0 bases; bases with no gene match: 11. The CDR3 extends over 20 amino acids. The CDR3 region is CASSQDNMRDRGPTNYGYTF. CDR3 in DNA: TGCGCCAGCAGCCAAGATAATATGCGGGACAGGGGGCCTACTAACTATGGCTACACCTTC.

The CDR3 loop is CASSSDTRTGGTEAFF. CDR3 nucleotides: TGTGCCAGCAGCTCAGACACTCGGACAGGGGGGACTGAAGCTTTCTTT. The chain recombines TRBV7-3 with TRBJ1-1; 10 bases match TRBD1. CDR3 length: 16 residues. Germline CDR1 SGHTA, CDR2 FQGTGA. V gave up 4 bases and J gave up 5 bases; unmatched junction bases: 10.

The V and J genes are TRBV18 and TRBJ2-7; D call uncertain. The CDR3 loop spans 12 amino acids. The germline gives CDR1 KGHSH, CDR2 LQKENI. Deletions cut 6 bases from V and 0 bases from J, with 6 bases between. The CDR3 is CASSSDSYEQYF. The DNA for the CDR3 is TGTGCCAGCTCTAGTGACTCCTACGAGCAGTACTTC.